At least ten counts were recorded for the clone carrying this T cell receptor (beta chain). The antigen remains undetermined. TCRdb passed the RT-PCR reads through MiXCR, listing each CDR3 protein once. The table records 560,000 or so distinct CDR3 sequences, approximately 7.6% of them present only once. The data stem from a study of response to subunit inactivated influenza vaccine. Germline CDR1 reads MNHEY; CDR2 reads SVGEGT. This CDR3 is 13 amino acids long. With 5 bases removed from V and 0 bases from J, the gap between germline ends came to 8 bases. Findings and limits, study-wide: The authors suggested that few new T cells are recruited per seasonal influenza vaccination.

The chain links TRBV6-2 or TRBV6-3 to TRBJ2-7, with D tentatively TRBD2 (5 bases). This sequence originates from a man between 50 and 69 years old who received an inactivated influenza vaccine. The sequences come from PBMCs from blood, collected roughly 24 months after vaccination. The CDR3 DNA sequence: TGTGCCAGCAGTCCGGGAATCTCCTACGAGCAGTACTTC. Translating gives CASSPGISYEQYF.